This record covers a single T cell receptor (beta chain). This clonotype was counted a few times. Its antigen has not been determined. The record has no base qualities; no much larger clone is one base away. CDR1 and CDR2 are drawn from the germline V gene: SGHTA, FQGNSA. Relative to germline, V is 5 bases shorter and J is 3 bases shorter, with 14 bases between their ends. From cysteine to phenylalanine, the CDR3 is 15 amino acids long. Only the CDR3 portion is preserved as DNA: 45 bases, with reading frame beginning at the first base. This specimen belongs to a study of tumor-infiltrating lymphocytes in oesophageal squamous cell carcinoma (dated by TCRdb to 2016 to 2017). Libraries came from PCR. The sequencing machine was an Illumina HiSeq 2000. TCRdb applied fastp at Q25 and MiXCR to the public reads, then kept only in-frame beta chains. Rows with one shared CDR3 protein collapse into an entry with the most common genes and DNA. The sample table shows about 11,000 distinct CDR3 sequences, and approximately 60% are seen once. The ten largest clones add up to approximately 25% of the sample.

The source of this sequence is a male donor with esophageal squamous cell carcinoma. Recombination linked TRBV7-2 to TRBJ2-1; the D gene lacks a confident call. Sequenced: esophageal tumor tissue. The CDR3 reads CASSPSQSLYNEQFF. DNA sequence: TGTGCCAGCAGCCCGAGTCAGTCACTCTACAATGAGCAGTTCTTC.